This T cell receptor (beta chain) was recovered during a study of T-cell memory formation after mild COVID-19. Study background: Clusters were largely donor specific. Findings of the study overall: Day 15 to 85 contractors were CD4/CD8 balanced; later expanders leaned CD4+. Whether day 37 second-wave clones are SARS-CoV-2-specific was not confirmed. Memory from before infection featured some responding clones, which suggests cross-reactive memory joined.

V was cut by 1 base and J by 4 bases, with 13 bases left in between. The germline gives CDR1 SGHTA, CDR2 FQGNSA. The CDR3 length is 16 residues. This clonotype showed up just a few times. Its antigen is still unknown. TCRdb recomputed calls from the 5' RACE reads with MiXCR, one row per CDR3 protein. The table includes hundreds of thousands of distinct CDR3 sequences, 25% to 30% detected once. The receptor comes from an adult woman who had mild COVID-19 (a few samples of this study predate the infection). Cell type and time point are not known. The rearrangement links TRBV7-2 to TRBJ2-2; a possible D gene is TRBD2 (5 bases). Specimen: PBMCs or a T cell subset sorted from them (not recorded which). The CDR3 DNA sequence: TGTGCCAGCAGCTTAGACGGTGGCGGGTTCACCGGGGAGCTGTTTTTT. Amino acid sequence: CASSLDGGGFTGELFF.